The following is a T cell receptor beta chain sequence with its context. What it recognizes is unknown. The data are from a study of T cells in Graves' hyperthyroidism and ophthalmopathy. TCR beta CDR3 region amplification was performed from RNA transcripts. HTBI primers were employed in a first-round RT-PCR of the TCR CDR3. TCRdb re-called the multiplex PCR reads with MiXCR, one entry per CDR3 protein. The table shows about 280,000 distinct CDR3 sequences, with less than 30% occurring only once. The CDR3 is 13 amino acids. Germline V gene sequence: CDR1 DFQATT, CDR2 SNEGSKA (reference sequence). Trimming removed 3 bases from V and 4 bases from J, with 12 bases in between. Findings of the study overall: Most thyroid clonotypes expanded above 0.001 were also detected in blood.

The sequence was collected from a man between 35 and 55 years old with Graves' hyperthyroidism that later progressed to Graves' ophthalmopathy. The chain couples TRBV20-1 to TRBJ1-1; no definite D call. Sequencing was performed on blood. CDR3 in DNA: TGCAGTGCTAGCCCTTGGGCCCTCACTGAAGCTTTCTTT. Its translation is CSASPWALTEAFF.